This T cell receptor (beta chain) originates from a study of neurological immune-mediated disorders. This clonotype came up many times. Germline assignment: CDR1 SGHKS and CDR2 YYEKEE (reference sequence). The CDR3 is 17 residues long. The V end lost 4 bases, the J end lost 11 bases, and 28 bases lay between the germline ends. TCRdb processed the 5' RACE reads anew with MiXCR; each CDR3 protein has one entry. Of 72,000 or so distinct CDR3 sequences listed, 15% to 20% are singletons. The chain couples TRBV5-5 to TRBJ1-5, with a tentative D call TRBD1 (6 bases). Material for sequencing was PBMCs. This clonotype was obtained from a woman aged 40 to 50 in good health. The CDR3 spells CASSQDVSKRGARAQHF. CDR3 sequence (DNA): TGTGCCAGCAGCCAGGACGTCTCAAAGCGGGGGGCCCGGGCCCAGCATTTT.